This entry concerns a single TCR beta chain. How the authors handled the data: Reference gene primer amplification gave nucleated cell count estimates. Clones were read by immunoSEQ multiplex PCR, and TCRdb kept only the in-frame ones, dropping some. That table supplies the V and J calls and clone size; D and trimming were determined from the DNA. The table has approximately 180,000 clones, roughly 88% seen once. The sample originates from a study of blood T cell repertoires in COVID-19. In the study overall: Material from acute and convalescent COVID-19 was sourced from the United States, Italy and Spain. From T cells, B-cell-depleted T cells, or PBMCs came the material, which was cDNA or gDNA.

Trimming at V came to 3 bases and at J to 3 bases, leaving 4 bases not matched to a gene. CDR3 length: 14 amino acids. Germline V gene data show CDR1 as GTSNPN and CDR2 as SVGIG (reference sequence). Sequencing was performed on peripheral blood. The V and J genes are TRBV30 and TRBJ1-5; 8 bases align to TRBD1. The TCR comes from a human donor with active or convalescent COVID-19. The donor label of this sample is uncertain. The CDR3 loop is CAWSSGQVNQPQHF. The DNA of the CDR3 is TGTGCCTGGAGCTCGGGACAGGTCAATCAGCCCCAGCATTTT.